Given below is one T cell receptor beta chain in context. TCRdb keeps only in-frame clones here, not all; method: immunoSEQ multiplex PCR. Among approximately 300,000 clones listed, about 92% were seen once. The entry originates in a study of blood T cell repertoires in COVID-19. This CDR3 is built from 16 residues. Trimming took off 4 bases at V and 2 bases at J, with 16 bases between the two ends. From germline, CDR1 is SGHRS and CDR2 YFSETQ. The sample consisted of PBMCs or T cells enriched from blood (not recorded which). The receptor's source is a woman younger than 45 who had recovered from COVID-19. This chain uses TRBV5-1 with TRBJ2-1; possible D gene TRBD1, 6 bases. CDR3 sequence (DNA): TGCGCCAGCAGCATCGTCCGGGACAAGGCCTACAATGAGCAGTTCTTC. Translating it yields CASSIVRDKAYNEQFF. Filled out from reference TRBV5-1 and TRBJ2-1, the complete variable domain reads KAGVTQTPRYLIKTRGQQVTLSCSPISGHRSVSWYQQTPGQGLQFLFEYFSETQRNKGNFPGRFSGRQFSNSRSEMNVSTLELGDSALYLCASSIVRDKAYNEQFFGPGTRLTVL.